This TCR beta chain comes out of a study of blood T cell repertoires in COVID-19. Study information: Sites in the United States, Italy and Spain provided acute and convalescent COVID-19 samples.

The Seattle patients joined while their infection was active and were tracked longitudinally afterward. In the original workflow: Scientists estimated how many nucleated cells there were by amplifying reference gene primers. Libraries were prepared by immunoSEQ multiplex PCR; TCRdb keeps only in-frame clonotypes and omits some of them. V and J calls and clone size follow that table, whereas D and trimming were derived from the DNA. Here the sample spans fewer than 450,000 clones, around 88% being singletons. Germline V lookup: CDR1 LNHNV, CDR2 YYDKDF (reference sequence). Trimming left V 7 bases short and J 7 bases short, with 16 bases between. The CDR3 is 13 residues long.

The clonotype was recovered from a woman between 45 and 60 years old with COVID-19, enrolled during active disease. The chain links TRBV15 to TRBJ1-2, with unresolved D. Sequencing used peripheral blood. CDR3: CATTTPGVGGYTF. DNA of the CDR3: TGTGCCACCACCACCCCCGGGGTGGGTGGCTACACCTTC.